This TCR beta chain was recorded in a study of radiation and T cells in renal cell carcinoma. Comment on this clone: The antigen is undetermined. Germline and junction disagree at one end, which may indicate a read error.

The time point denotes: blood 4 weeks post-SBRT, at nephrectomy. The treatment here: 15 Gy SBRT to primary tumor, nephrectomy 4 weeks later. The study's findings and limits: In blood, top tumor clones expanded by 2 weeks, shrinking by 4.

Sequencing was performed with immunoSEQ multiplex PCR; in TCRdb, only in-frame clones are kept and a portion is missing. The data contain approximately 150,000 clones, 75% to 90% of them singletons. Germline V gene lookup returns CDR1 GTSNPN and CDR2 SVGIG (reference sequence). The CDR3 contains 13 residues. Specimen: blood, collected from a patient whose treatment included radiotherapy and nephrectomy. This receptor was obtained from a woman aged 45-65 years with renal cell carcinoma. V is TRBV30 and J is TRBJ2-3; 9 positions agree with TRBD1. The CDR3: CARRTGGTDTQYF. The CDR3 bases are TGTGCCCGGAGGACAGGGGGCACAGATACGCAGTATTTT.